The clone carrying this T cell receptor beta chain was seen at least ten times. What it recognizes is unknown. V lost 3 bases to trimming and J lost 0 bases; unmatched junction nucleotides: 1. Germline V gives CDR1 MNHNS, CDR2 SASEGT. CDR3 length: 14 residues. The data were obtained in a study of CD8 T cells in ankylosing spondylitis. Findings of the study overall: Within matched ankylosing spondylitis synovial fluid, disease-linked clones were reportedly significantly enriched. The disease-linked clones had a CD8+ phenotype and low blood frequencies. There was a TCR beta motif, made of eight highly homologous variants, that appeared characteristic of ankylosing spondylitis blood.

Molecular-barcoded quantitative 5'-RACE produced these TCR beta libraries. Each CDR3 protein gets one entry after TCRdb re-called the 5' RACE reads with MiXCR. Altogether about 510,000 distinct CDR3 sequences are present, under 5.5% being singletons, with the ten largest covering under 4.5%. Material for sequencing was blood, either unsorted or a sorted T cell fraction (not recorded which). The V and J genes are TRBV6-1 and TRBJ1-1; TRBD1 agrees at 7 bases. The receptor was isolated from a male donor with ankylosing spondylitis. The CDR3 loop is CASSDDRVNTEAFF. The DNA of the CDR3 is TGTGCCAGCAGTGATGACAGGGTGAACACTGAAGCTTTCTTT.